The clone carrying this TCR beta chain showed up just once. Its antigen is not identified. A single record per CDR3 protein comes from TCRdb applying MiXCR to the 5' RACE reads. The sample includes hundreds of thousands of distinct CDR3 sequences, around 25% seen only once; the top ten take 9.5% to 15%. The data were obtained in a study of T-cell memory formation after mild COVID-19. Study in general: Clusters were largely donor specific.

The CDR3 runs 17 residues. V was clipped by 3 bases and J by 0 bases; unmatched bases: 7. Germline values: CDR1 SGHTA, CDR2 FQGNSA. Points from the study as a whole: A balance of CD4 and CD8 characterized clones contracting day 15 to 85, whereas later expanders leaned CD4+.

The sample taken for sequencing was PBMCs or a T cell subset sorted from them (not recorded which). The J gene is TRBJ1-5, the V gene TRBV7-2; TRBD1 matches 8 bases. This sequence was found in an adult woman who had mild COVID-19 (a few samples of this study predate the infection). Cell type and time point are not known. DNA for the CDR3: TGTGCCAGCAGCTTGACAGGGGCCCCCTATAGCAATCAGCCCCAGCATTTT. Translated, it gives CASSLTGAPYSNQPQHF.